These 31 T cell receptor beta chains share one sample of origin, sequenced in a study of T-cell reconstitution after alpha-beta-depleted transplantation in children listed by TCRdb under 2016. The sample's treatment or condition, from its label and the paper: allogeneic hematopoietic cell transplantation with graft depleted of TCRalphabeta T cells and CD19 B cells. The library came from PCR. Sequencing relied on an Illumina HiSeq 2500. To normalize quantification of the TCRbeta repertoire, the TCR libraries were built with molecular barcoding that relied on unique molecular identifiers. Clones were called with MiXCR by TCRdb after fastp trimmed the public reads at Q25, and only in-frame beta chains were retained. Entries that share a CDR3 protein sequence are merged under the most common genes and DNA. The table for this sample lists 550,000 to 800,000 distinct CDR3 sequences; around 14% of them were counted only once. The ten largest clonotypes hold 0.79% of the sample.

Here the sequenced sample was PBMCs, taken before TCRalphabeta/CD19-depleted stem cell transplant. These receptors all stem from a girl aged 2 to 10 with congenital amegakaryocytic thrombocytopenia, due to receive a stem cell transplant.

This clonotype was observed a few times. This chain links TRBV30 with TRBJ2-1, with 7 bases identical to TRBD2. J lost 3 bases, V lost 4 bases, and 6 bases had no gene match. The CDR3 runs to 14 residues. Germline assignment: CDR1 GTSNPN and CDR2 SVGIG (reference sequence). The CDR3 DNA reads TGTGCCTGGAATAGGAGGGAGGGCTACAATGAGCAGTTCTTC. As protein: CAWNRREGYNEQFF.

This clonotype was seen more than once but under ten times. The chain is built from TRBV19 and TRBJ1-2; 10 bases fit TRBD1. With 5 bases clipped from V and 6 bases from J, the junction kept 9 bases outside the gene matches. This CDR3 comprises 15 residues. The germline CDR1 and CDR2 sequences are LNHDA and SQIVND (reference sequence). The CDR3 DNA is TGTGCCAGTAGTGCGGGACAGGGGAACCTGGATGGCTACACCTTC. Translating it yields CASSAGQGNLDGYTF.

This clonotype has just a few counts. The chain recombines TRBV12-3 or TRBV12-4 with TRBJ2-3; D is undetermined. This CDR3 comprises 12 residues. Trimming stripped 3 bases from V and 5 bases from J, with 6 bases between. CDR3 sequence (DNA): TGTGCCAGCAGTTTCCGGCAAGATACGCAGTATTTT. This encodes CASSFRQDTQYF.

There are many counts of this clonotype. The CDR3 DNA reads as TGTGCCACCAAGAACCAACCGGGACAGAGCTCCTACGAGCAGTACTTC. Translation: CATKNQPGQSSYEQYF. The genes are TRBV24-1 and TRBJ2-7; 7 positions match TRBD1. CDR3 length: 16 amino acids. V lost 8 bases, J lost 0 bases, and 12 bases stayed unmatched. CDR1 is KGHDR and CDR2 is SFDVKD in the germline V gene.

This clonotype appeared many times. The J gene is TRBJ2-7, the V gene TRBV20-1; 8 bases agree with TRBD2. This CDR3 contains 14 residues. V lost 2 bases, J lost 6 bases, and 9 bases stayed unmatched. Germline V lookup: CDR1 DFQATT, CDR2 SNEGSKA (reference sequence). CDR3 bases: TGCAGTGCTAGATCCGGGACTAGTGGCAGCGAGCAGTACTTC. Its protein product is CSARSGTSGSEQYF.

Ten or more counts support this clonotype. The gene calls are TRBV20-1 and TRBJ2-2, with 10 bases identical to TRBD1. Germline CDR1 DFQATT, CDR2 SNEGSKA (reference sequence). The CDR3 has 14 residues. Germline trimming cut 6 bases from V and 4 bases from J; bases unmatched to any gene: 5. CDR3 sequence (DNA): TGCAGTGCCAGGACAGGGGGTATCACCGGGGAGCTGTTTTTT. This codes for CSARTGGITGELFF.

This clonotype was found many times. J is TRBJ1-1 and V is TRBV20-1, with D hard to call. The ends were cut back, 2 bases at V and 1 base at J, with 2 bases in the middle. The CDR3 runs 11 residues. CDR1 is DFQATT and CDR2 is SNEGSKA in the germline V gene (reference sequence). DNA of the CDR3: TGCAGTGCTAGACGGAACACTGAAGCTTTCTTT. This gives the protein CSARRNTEAFF.

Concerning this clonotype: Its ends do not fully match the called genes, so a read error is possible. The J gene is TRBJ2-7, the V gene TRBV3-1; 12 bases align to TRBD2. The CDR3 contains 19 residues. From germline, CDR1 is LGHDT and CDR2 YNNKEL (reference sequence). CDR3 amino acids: CACSQRTSGRPTRSYEQYF. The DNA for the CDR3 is TGTGCCTGCAGCCAACGTACTAGCGGGAGGCCGACTAGATCCTACGAGCAGTACTTC.

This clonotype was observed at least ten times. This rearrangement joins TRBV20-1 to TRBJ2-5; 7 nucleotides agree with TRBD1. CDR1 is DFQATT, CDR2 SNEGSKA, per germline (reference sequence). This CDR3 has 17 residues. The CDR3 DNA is TGCAGCGTCGGGACAGTTACATTTGCCTCGTATGGTGAGACCCAGTACTTC. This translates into CSVGTVTFASYGETQYF.

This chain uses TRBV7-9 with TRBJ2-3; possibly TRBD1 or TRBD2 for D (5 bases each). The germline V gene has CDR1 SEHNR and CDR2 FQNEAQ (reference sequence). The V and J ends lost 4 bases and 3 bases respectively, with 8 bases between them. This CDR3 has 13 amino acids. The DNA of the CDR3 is TGTGCCAGCAGCTGGGACGAAACAGATACGCAGTATTTT. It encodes CASSWDETDTQYF.

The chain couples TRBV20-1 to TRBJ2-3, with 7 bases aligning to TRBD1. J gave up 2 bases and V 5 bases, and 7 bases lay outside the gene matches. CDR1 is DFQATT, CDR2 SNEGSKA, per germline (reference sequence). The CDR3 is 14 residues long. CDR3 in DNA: TGCAGTGCTCCCGGGACAGACCACACAGATACGCAGTATTTT. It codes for CSAPGTDHTDTQYF.

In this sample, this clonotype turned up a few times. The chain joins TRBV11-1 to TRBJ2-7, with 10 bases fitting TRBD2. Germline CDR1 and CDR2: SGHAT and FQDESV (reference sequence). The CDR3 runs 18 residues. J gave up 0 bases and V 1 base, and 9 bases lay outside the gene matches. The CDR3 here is CASSLDTSGAASSYEQYF. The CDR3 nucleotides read TGTGCCAGCAGCTTAGATACTAGCGGGGCCGCGAGCTCCTACGAGCAGTACTTC.

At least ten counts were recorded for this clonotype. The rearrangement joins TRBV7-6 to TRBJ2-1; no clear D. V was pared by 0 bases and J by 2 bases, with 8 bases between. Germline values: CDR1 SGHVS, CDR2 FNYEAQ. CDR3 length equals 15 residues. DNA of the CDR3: TGTGCCAGCAGCTTAGCGAGAAGCGCCTACAATGAGCAGTTCTTC. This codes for CASSLARSAYNEQFF.

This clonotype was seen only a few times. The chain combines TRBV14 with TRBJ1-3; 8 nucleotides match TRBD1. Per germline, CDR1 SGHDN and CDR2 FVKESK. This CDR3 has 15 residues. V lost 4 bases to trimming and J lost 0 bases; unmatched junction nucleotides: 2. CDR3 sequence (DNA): TGTGCCAGCAGCCGAGGGACAGGCTCTGGAAACACCATATATTTT. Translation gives CASSRGTGSGNTIYF. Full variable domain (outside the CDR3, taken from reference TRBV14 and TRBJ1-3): EAGVTQFPSHSVIEKGQTVTLRCDPISGHDNLYWYRRVMGKEIKFLLHFVKESKQDESGMPNNRFLAERTGGTYSTLKVQPAELEDSGVYFCASSRGTGSGNTIYFGEGSWLTVV.

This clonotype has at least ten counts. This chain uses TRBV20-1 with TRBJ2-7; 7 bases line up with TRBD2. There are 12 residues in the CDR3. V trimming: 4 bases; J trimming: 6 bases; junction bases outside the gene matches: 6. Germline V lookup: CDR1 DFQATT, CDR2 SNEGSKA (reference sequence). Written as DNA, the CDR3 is TGCAGTGCTACCTACTCGGGGGGCGAGCAGTACTTC. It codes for CSATYSGGEQYF.

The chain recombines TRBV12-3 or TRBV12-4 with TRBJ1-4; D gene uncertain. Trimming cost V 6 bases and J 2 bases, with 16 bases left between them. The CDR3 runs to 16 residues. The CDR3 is CASRPSVVSTNEKLFF. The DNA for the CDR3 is TGTGCCAGCAGGCCCAGCGTGGTTTCCACTAATGAAAAACTGTTTTTT.

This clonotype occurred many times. CDR3 DNA: TGCAGTGCTAGATCCAGTCGTGAGACCCAGTACTTC. It translates to CSARSSRETQYF. The chain is built from TRBV20-1 and TRBJ2-5; no reliable D call. Germline V gene data show CDR1 as DFQATT and CDR2 as SNEGSKA (reference sequence). V dropped 2 bases and J dropped 5 bases, with 9 bases sitting between them. This CDR3 comprises 12 residues.

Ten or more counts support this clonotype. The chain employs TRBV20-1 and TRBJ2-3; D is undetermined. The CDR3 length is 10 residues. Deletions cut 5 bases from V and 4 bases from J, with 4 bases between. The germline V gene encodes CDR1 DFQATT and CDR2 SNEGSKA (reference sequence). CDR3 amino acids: CSARSDTQYF. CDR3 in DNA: TGCAGTGCTCGTTCAGATACGCAGTATTTT.

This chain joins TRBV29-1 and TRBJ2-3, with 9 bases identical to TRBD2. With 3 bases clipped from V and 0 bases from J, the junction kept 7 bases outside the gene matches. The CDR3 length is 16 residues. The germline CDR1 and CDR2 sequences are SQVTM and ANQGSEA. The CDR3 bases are TGCAGCGTTGACGGGCGGGAGGGCCGGAGCACAGATACGCAGTATTTT. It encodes CSVDGREGRSTDTQYF.

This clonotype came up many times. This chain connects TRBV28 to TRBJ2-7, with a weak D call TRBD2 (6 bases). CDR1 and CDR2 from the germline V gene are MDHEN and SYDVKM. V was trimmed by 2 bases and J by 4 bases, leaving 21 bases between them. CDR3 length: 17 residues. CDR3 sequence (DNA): TGTGCCAGCAGTTTACAGGAGGGAACCCGTACCGGATACGAGCAGTACTTC. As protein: CASSLQEGTRTGYEQYF.

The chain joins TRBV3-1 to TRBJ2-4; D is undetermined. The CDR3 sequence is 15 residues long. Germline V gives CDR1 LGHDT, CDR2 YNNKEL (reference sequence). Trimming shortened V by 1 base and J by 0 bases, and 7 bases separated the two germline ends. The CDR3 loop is CASSQGASAKNIQYF. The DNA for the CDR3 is TGTGCCAGCAGCCAAGGCGCATCAGCCAAAAACATTCAGTACTTC.

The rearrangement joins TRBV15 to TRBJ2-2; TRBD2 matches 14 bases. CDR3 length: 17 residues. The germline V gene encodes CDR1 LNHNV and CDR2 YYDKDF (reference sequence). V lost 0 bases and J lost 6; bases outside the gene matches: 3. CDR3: CATSREWTSGRSGELFF. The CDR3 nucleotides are TGTGCCACCAGCAGAGAATGGACTAGCGGGAGGTCCGGGGAGCTGTTTTTT.

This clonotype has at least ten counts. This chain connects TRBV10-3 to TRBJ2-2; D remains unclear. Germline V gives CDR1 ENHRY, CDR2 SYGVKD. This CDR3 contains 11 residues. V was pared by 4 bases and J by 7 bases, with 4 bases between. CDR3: CAISGVGELFF. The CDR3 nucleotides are TGTGCCATCAGTGGGGTCGGGGAGCTGTTTTTT.

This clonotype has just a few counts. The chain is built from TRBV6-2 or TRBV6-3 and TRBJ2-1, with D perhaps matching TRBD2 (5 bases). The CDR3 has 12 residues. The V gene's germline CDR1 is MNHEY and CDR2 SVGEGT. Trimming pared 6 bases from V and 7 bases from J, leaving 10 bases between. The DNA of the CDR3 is TGTGCCAGCAGCAGCCAGCGGAATGAGCAGTTCTTC. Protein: CASSSQRNEQFF.

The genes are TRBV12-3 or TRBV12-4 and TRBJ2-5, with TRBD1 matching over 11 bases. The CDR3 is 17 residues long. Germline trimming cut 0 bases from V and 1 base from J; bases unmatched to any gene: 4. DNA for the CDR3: TGTGCCAGCAGTTTAGCGCTCGGGACAGGGGGCCAAGAGACCCAGTACTTC. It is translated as CASSLALGTGGQETQYF.

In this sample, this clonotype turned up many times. The CDR3 nucleotides are TGCGCCAGCAACCCGGGACTAGCGGCAGATACGCAGTATTTT. Residues: CASNPGLAADTQYF. The chain links TRBV5-1 to TRBJ2-3, with 11 positions matching TRBD2. The CDR3 has 14 amino acids. From germline, CDR1 is SGHRS and CDR2 YFSETQ. V gave up 6 bases and J gave up 4 bases; unmatched junction bases: 4. The full variable domain, its missing parts supplied by reference TRBV5-1 and TRBJ2-3, is KAGVTQTPRYLIKTRGQQVTLSCSPISGHRSVSWYQQTPGQGLQFLFEYFSETQRNKGNFPGRFSGRQFSNSRSEMNVSTLELGDSALYLCASNPGLAADTQYFGPGTRLTVL.

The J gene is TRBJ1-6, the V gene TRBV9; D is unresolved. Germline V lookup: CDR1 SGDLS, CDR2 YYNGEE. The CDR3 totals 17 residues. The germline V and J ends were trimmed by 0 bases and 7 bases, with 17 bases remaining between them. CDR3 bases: TGTGCCAGCAGCGTAGCTAGAGGGCAGTCAATCAATTCACCCCTCCACTTT. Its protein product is CASSVARGQSINSPLHF.

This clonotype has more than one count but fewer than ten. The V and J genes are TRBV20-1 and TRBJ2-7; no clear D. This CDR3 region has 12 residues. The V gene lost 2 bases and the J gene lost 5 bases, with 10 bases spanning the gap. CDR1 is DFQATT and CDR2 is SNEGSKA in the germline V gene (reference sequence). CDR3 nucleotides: TGCAGTGCTAGAATCAGTTCCGACGAGCAGTACTTC. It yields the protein CSARISSDEQYF.

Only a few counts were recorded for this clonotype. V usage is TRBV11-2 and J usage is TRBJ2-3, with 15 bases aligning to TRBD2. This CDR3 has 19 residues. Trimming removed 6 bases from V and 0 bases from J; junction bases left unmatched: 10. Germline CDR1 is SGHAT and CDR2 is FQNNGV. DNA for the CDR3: TGTGCCAGCAGACGCGGACTAGCGGGAGGGCTATGGAGCACAGATACGCAGTATTTT. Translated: CASRRGLAGGLWSTDTQYF.

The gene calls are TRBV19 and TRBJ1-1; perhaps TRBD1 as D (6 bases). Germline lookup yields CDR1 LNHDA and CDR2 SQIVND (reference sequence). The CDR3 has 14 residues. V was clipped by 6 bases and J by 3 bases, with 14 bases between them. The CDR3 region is CASSPVAGDTEAFF. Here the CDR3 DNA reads TGTGCCAGTAGCCCCGTGGCAGGGGACACTGAAGCTTTCTTT.

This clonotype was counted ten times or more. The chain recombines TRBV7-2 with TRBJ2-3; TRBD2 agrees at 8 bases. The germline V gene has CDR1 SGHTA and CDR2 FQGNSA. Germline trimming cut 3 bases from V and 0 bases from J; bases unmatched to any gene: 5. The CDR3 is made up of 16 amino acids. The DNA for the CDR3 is TGTGCCAGCAGCTTCACTAGCGGAGCTAGCACAGATACGCAGTATTTT. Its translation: CASSFTSGASTDTQYF.